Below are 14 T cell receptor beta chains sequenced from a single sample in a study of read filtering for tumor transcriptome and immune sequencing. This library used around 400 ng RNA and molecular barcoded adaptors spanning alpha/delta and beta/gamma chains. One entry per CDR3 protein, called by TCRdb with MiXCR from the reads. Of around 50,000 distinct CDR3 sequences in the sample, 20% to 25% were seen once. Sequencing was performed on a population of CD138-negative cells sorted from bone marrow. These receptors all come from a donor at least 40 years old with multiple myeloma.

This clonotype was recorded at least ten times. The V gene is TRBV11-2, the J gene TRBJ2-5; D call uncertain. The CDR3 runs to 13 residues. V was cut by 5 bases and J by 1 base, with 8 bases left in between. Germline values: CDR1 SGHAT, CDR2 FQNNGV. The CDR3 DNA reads TGTGCCAGCAGCCCCCGCCCCCAAGAGACCCAGTACTTC. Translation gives CASSPRPQETQYF.

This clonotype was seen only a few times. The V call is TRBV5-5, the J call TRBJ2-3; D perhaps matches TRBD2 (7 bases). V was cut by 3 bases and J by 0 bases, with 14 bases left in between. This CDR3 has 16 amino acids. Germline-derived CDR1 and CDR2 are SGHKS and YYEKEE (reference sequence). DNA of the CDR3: TGTGCCAGCAGCTGGAGGGGGGGGCCCAGCACAGATACGCAGTATTTT. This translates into CASSWRGGPSTDTQYF.

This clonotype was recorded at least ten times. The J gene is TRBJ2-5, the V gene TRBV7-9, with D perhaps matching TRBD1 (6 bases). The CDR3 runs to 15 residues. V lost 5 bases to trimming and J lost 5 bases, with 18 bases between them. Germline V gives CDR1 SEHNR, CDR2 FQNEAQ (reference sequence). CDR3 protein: CASSPLGNTGETQYF. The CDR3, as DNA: TGTGCCAGCAGCCCATTGGGGAATACAGGGGAGACCCAGTACTTC.

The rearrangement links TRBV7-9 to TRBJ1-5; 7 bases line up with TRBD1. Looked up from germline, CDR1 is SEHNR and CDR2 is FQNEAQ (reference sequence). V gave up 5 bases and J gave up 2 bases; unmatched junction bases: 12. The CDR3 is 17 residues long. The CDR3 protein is CASSPELGQLRNQPQHF. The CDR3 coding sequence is TGTGCCAGCAGCCCCGAATTGGGACAGCTTCGCAATCAGCCCCAGCATTTT.

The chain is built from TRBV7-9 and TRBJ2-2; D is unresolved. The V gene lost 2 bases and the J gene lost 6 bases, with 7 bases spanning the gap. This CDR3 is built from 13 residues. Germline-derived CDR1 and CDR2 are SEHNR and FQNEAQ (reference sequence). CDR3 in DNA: TGTGCCAGCAGCTTAACAATGGCCGGGGAGCTGTTTTTT. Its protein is CASSLTMAGELFF.

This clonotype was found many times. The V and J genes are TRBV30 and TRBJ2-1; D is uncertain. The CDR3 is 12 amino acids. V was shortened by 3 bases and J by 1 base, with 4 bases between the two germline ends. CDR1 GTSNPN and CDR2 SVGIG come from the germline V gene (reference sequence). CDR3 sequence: CAWSGSYNEQFF. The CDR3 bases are TGTGCCTGGAGCGGTTCCTACAATGAGCAGTTCTTC.

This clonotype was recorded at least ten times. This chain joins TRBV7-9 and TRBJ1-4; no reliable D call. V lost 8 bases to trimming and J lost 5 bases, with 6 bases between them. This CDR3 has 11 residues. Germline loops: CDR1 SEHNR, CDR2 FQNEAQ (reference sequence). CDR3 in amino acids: CASLGNEKLFF. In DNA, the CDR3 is TGTGCCAGCCTGGGAAATGAAAAACTGTTTTTT.

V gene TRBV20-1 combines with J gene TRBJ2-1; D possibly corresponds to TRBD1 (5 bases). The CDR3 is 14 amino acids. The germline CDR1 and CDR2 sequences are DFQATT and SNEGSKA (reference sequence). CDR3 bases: TGCAGCCCCAGGGCAGGTTTACCCTACAATGAGCAGTTCTTC. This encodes CSPRAGLPYNEQFF.

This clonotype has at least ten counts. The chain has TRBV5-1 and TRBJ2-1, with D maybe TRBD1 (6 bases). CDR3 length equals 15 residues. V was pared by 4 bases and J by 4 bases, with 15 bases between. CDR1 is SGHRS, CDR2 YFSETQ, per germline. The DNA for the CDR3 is TGCGCCAGCAGCGGCCGGGACACAATGTACAATGAGCAGTTCTTC. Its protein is CASSGRDTMYNEQFF.

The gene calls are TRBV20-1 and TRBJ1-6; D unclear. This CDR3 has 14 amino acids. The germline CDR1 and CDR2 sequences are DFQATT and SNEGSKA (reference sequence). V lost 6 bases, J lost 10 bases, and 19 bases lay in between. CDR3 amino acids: CSASPEVLRSPLHF. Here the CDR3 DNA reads TGCAGTGCCAGTCCAGAGGTTTTGAGATCACCCCTCCACTTT.

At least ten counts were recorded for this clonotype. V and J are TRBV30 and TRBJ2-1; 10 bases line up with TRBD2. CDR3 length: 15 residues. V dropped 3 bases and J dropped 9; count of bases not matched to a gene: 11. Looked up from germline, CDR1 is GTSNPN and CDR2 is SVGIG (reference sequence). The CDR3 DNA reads TGTGCCTGGAGGCAACTGGGCCTAGCGGGAGTTGAGCAGTTCTTC. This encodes CAWRQLGLAGVEQFF.

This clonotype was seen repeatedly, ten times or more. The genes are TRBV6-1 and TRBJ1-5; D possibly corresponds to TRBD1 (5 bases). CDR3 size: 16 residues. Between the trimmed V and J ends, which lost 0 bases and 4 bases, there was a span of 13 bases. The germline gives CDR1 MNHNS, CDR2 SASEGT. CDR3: CASSEARGRKNQPQHF. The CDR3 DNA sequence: TGTGCCAGCAGTGAAGCACGGGGCAGGAAAAATCAGCCCCAGCATTTT.

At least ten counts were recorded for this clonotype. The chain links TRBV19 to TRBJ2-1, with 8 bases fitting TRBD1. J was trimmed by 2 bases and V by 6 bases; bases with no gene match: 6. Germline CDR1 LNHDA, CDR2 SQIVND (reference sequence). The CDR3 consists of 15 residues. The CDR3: CASSPGTGPYNEQFF. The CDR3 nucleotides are TGTGCCAGTAGCCCCGGGACAGGCCCCTACAATGAGCAGTTCTTC.

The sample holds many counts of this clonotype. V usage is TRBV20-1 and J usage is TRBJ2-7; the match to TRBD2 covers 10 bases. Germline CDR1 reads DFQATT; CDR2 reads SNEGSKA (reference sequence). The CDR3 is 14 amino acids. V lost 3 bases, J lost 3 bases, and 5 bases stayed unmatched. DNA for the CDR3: TGCAGTGCTAGGGGAGCGGGAGGGTACTACGAGCAGTACTTC. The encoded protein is CSARGAGGYYEQYF.